Listed below are T cell receptor beta chains from one sample, sequenced in a study of control samples from healthy donors and cancer patients. Repertoires were generated with immunoSEQ multiplex PCR, while TCRdb's copy carries only in-frame clones and drops some. The data hold 150,000 to 200,000 clones, with about 91% observed a single time. Sequenced sample: blood. The receptors were gathered from a man younger than 30 in good health. Each CDR3 is given with its conserved first and last residue. D genes are given only for firm matches. Clone sizes are given selectively: once, few, many, or a class where the clone is expanded.

J gene: TRBJ1-6; D gene: .; V gene: TRBV19; clone size: .; CDR3 DNA: TGTGCCAGTAGAAACACCTATAATTCACCCCTCCACTTT; CDR3 protein: CASRNTYNSPLHF
J gene: TRBJ2-2; D gene: .; V gene: TRBV7-3; clone size: .; CDR3 DNA: TGTGCCAGCAGCGCCACAGGGTGGGCCGGGGAGCTGTTTTTT; CDR3 protein: CASSATGWAGELFF
J gene: TRBJ2-7; D gene: TRBD1; V gene: TRBV28; clone size: .; CDR3 DNA: TGTGCCAGCAAACGACAGGGGCCCTCCTACGAGCAGTACTTC; CDR3 protein: CASKRQGPSYEQYF
J gene: TRBJ1-3; D gene: TRBD1; V gene: TRBV6-5; clone size: .; CDR3 DNA: TGTGCCAGCAGAATTACAGGGGGCTCTGGAAACACCATATATTTT; CDR3 protein: CASRITGGSGNTIYF
J gene: TRBJ2-1; D gene: TRBD2; V gene: TRBV29-1; clone size: few; CDR3 DNA: TGCAGCGCCGGACTAGCGGGGGCCTACAATGAGCAGTTCTTC; CDR3 protein: CSAGLAGAYNEQFF
J gene: TRBJ1-2; D gene: .; V gene: TRBV6-6; clone size: .; CDR3 DNA: TGTGCCAGCAGTGGCGGGGGGTTCTATGGCTACACCTTC; CDR3 protein: CASSGGGFYGYTF
J gene: TRBJ2-3; D gene: .; V gene: TRBV7-2; clone size: .; CDR3 DNA: TGTGCCAGCAGCTTAGTGTCTGGGACAGATACGCAGTATTTT; CDR3 protein: CASSLVSGTDTQYF
J gene: TRBJ1-2; D gene: TRBD1; V gene: TRBV10-3; clone size: .; CDR3 DNA: TGTGCCATCAGTGAGCGGGACAGAGCTAACTATGGCTACACCTTC; CDR3 protein: CAISERDRANYGYTF
J gene: TRBJ1-2; D gene: TRBD1; V gene: TRBV2; clone size: .; CDR3 DNA: TGTGCCAGCAGTCAGGGGGCCTATGGCTACACCTTC; CDR3 protein: CASSQGAYGYTF
J gene: TRBJ2-7; D gene: TRBD1; V gene: TRBV30; clone size: .; CDR3 DNA: TGTGCCTGGAGTCTGGGACAGGGGGCCTACGAGCAGTACTTC; CDR3 protein: CAWSLGQGAYEQYF
J gene: TRBJ2-1; D gene: .; V gene: TRBV18; clone size: .; CDR3 DNA: TGTGCCAGCTCACCAGTCTCTCGGGGGCCCAGCTCCTACAATGAGCAGTTCTTC; CDR3 protein: CASSPVSRGPSSYNEQFF
J gene: TRBJ2-7; D gene: .; V gene: TRBV21-1; clone size: .; CDR3 DNA: TGTGCCAGCAGCAAAGGTCCGAAACAGGGGGGCACCTACGAGCAGTACTTC; CDR3 protein: CASSKGPKQGGTYEQYF
J gene: TRBJ1-4; D gene: TRBD1; V gene: TRBV7-8; clone size: .; CDR3 DNA: TGTGCCAGCAGCCCCTGGACAGGAGACAATGAAAAACTGTTTTTT; CDR3 protein: CASSPWTGDNEKLFF
J gene: TRBJ2-1; D gene: TRBD2; V gene: TRBV4-2; clone size: .; CDR3 DNA: TGTGCCAGCAGCCAAGATACGACTAGCGGGGGGCATGAGCAGTTCTTC; CDR3 protein: CASSQDTTSGGHEQFF